The present TCR beta chain was sequenced within a study of OX40 agonist ivuxolimab in advanced cancers. The study, taken as a whole, reports: At doses 0.1 to 3.0 mg/kg, CD4+ and CD8+ clones expanded. Patients who responded partially at 0.1-3.0 mg/kg showed clonal expansion ranking among the lowest.

Germline values: CDR1 SGHTA, CDR2 FQGNSA. The V and J ends lost 5 bases and 6 bases, in that order; junction bases with no gene match: 2. The CDR3 is made up of 13 amino acids. The table lists this clone with a count of one. The antigen remains undetermined. Using immunoSEQ multiplex PCR, the repertoire was profiled, and TCRdb retains in-frame clones only, with some absent. Of roughly 70,000 clones listed, roughly four fifths are singletons. The V call is TRBV7-2, the J call TRBJ2-4, with 9 bases fitting TRBD1. This receptor was taken from an adult with an advanced solid tumor such as melanoma, head and neck, liver or kidney cancer. The material sequenced was CD4+ or CD8+ T cells sorted from blood, taken in a trial of the OX40 agonist ivuxolimab. The DNA for the CDR3 is TGTGCCAGCAGCACGGGACAGGGAAACATTCAGTACTTC. Translated, it gives CASSTGQGNIQYF.